This T cell receptor (beta chain) originates from a study of Ad26.COV2.S vaccination and SARS-CoV-2 variants (dated by TCRdb to the early 2020s). At the level of the whole study: Vaccine-arm donors came from COV1001, a multicentre, randomized, double-blind, placebo-controlled phase I-IIa trial of Ad26.COV2.S in healthy adults. Ad26.COV2.S was administered intramuscularly at 5 x 10^10 or 1 x 10^11 viral particles, either as a single shot or as two shots given 56 days apart. TCRbeta repertoire sequencing served as the tool for gauging how specific and how broad the SARS-CoV-2-reactive T cell receptors were following Ad26.COV2.S vaccination. A total of around 32 samples were included in the TCR-sequenced set, comprising about 20 Ad26.COV2.S vaccine recipients, 5 placebo recipients and 8 SARS-CoV-2 convalescent individuals. Trial participants were randomized into five groups of five, in which low-dose or high-dose Ad26.COV2.S was given once or twice, or placebo was given on both occasions. Throughout the experiments and outcome assessment, investigators stayed blinded to trial group allocation. The paper as a whole reports these results and caveats: The authors noted that total T cell responses may have been underestimated by the TCR breadth and depth analyses. After vaccination, substantial breadth of spike-specific CD8+ and CD4+ T cell responses was reported. Vaccine and placebo recipients had similar non-spike TCR breadth, a finding consistent with the vaccine containing only spike. The study was not powered for comparison of responses between vaccine doses or regimens. Spike-specific TCR breadth was higher in Ad26.COV2.S recipients than in placebo recipients (P = 0.0014).

Concerning this clone itself: What this receptor recognizes is not known. The sample holds no much larger clone one base away, and base qualities are not on file.

The CDR3 holds 16 amino acids from the cysteine to the phenylalanine. CDR3 DNA only is kept here, 48 bases in frame from base 1. The CDR1 and CDR2 encoded by the germline V gene are SGHRS and YFSETQ. V was cut back by 1 base and J by 7 bases, leaving a gap of 18 bases between them. The immunoSEQ Assay was the method used to sequence TCRbeta CDR3 regions. After extraction, genomic DNA underwent amplification by bias-controlled multiplex PCR, followed by high-throughput sequencing. In the source study's methods: To quantify the absolute abundance of each unique TCRbeta CDR3 region, sequences were collapsed and filtered. Usable DNA was measured by amplifying reference genes present in all nucleated cells, and TCRbeta template counts were normalized to that usable DNA to estimate T cell fraction. Repertoire TCRs were annotated as SARS-CoV-2-specific when V gene, CDR3 amino acid sequence and J gene were exactly matched to a known reactive TCR set. MIRA supplied the reference SARS-CoV-2 TCR set, which was filtered for enrichment in COVID-19-positive ImmuneCODE repertoires so that public or cross-reactive TCRs were removed. Based on the MIRA antigens, annotated TCRs were further analysed at the level of specific ORF or position within ORF. Breadth was defined as the number of annotated unique rearrangements divided by the total number of unique productive rearrangements, and depth was defined as the summed frequency of the annotated unique rearrangements. TCR breadth was compared between groups using two-sided Wilcoxon rank-sum tests. TCRdb holds this immuneACCESS table with in-frame rearrangements only. Some clones are missing; in checked studies, unresolved V genes explain under half, and the rest has no known cause. That table is the source of V, J and clone size, and D and trimming were worked out from the DNA. The sample records roughly 700,000 clones, 89% of which are singletons. The ten largest clones add up to over 1.3% of the sample.

Per the publication, the treatment or condition label means: around 19 received Ad26.COV2.S at low or high dose, single or two shots; about 5 received placebo; per-sample allocation not given. Repertoires of vaccine and placebo recipients were sequenced from samples taken on day 63 after the first injection. Between 29 July and 7 August 2020, Cohort 1b enrolled fewer than 30 adults aged 18-55 years at one site in Boston, USA. Ad26.COV2.S was a replication-incompetent adenovirus type 26 vector expressing a prefusion-stabilized SARS-CoV-2 spike protein from the original Wuhan strain. This TCR was sampled from a person aged 18-65 years who received the Ad26.COV2.S COVID-19 vaccine or a placebo. The material sequenced was peripheral blood, taken in a trial of Ad26.COV2.S vaccine versus placebo. The rearrangement combines TRBV5-1 with TRBJ2-1; the D gene is perhaps TRBD1, from 5 matching bases. Here the CDR3 is given as CASSLNLGVTRNEQFF. The DNA sequence is TGCGCCAGCAGCTTGAACCTAGGGGTCACGAGGAATGAGCAGTTCTTC.